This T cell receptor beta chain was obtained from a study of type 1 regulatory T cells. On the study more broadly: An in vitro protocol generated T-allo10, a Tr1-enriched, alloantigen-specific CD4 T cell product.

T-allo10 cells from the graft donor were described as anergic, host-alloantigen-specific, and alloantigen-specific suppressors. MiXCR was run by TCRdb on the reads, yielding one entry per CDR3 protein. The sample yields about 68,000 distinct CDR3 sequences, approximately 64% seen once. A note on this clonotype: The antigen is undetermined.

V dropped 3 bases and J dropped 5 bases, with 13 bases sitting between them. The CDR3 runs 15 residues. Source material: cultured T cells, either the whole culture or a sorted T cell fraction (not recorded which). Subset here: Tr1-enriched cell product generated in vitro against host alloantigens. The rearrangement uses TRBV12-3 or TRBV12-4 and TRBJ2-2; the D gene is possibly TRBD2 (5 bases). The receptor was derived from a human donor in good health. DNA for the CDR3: TGTGCCAGCAGTTTGATAGGAGGTGTAACCGGGGAGCTGTTTTTT. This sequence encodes CASSLIGGVTGELFF.